This paragraph reports one T cell receptor beta chain. These data come from a study of OX40 agonist ivuxolimab in advanced cancers. As for the study in general: Recorded diagnoses for dose-escalation patients were hepatocellular carcinoma, melanoma, renal cell or head and neck cancer.

The data were produced by immunoSEQ multiplex PCR, yet TCRdb's version contains in-frame clones alone and is incomplete. The sample lists some 15,000 clones, roughly 80% occurring once. Losses at the gene ends were 3 bases for V and 4 bases for J; bases not matched to a gene: 2. The CDR3 is 15 amino acids. CDR1 is SGHRS, CDR2 YFSETQ, per germline. The sample in question was CD4+ or CD8+ T cells sorted from blood, obtained in a trial of the OX40 agonist ivuxolimab. This TCR derives from an adult with an advanced solid tumor such as melanoma, head and neck, liver or kidney cancer. The chain has TRBV5-1 and TRBJ2-3; 13 positions match TRBD2. DNA for the CDR3: TGCGCCAGCAGCTCGGGGACTAGCGGGGCAGATACGCAGTATTTT. This sequence encodes CASSSGTSGADTQYF. Full variable domain (rest looked up from reference TRBV5-1 and TRBJ2-3): KAGVTQTPRYLIKTRGQQVTLSCSPISGHRSVSWYQQTPGQGLQFLFEYFSETQRNKGNFPGRFSGRQFSNSRSEMNVSTLELGDSALYLCASSSGTSGADTQYFGPGTRLTVL.